Shown below are 11 T cell receptor beta chains from a single sample sequenced in a study of T-cell reconstitution after alpha-beta-depleted transplantation in children. Construction of the TCRbeta library involved unique molecular identifiers. Via MiXCR, TCRdb re-called the PCR reads, giving one row per CDR3 protein. Found here are nearly 350,000 distinct CDR3 sequences, 15% to 20% of them singletons; the top ten hold about 41%. The sequences come from PBMCs, mostly from graft donor cells, collected 360 days after TCRalphabeta/CD19-depleted stem cell transplant. The source of these receptors is a male patient aged 2-9 years who had a stem cell transplant for acute lymphoblastic leukemia, so the T cells may come from the graft donor.

This chain joins TRBV4-3 and TRBJ2-1; 7 bases match TRBD2. Germline CDR1 reads LGHNA; CDR2 reads YSLEER. CDR3 size: 15 residues. The V segment lost 4 bases and the J segment 9 bases; nucleotides outside the gene matches: 12. CDR3 DNA sequence: TGCGCCAGCAGCCGTGGACTAGGGCTGAGTGGTGAGCAGTTCTTC. It is translated as CASSRGLGLSGEQFF.

This clonotype has more than one count but fewer than ten. The chain uses TRBV28 and TRBJ2-7; unclear D gene. Germline CDR1 reads MDHEN; CDR2 reads SYDVKM. Trimming left V 0 bases short and J 3 bases short, with 9 bases between. CDR3 length equals 14 residues. CDR3 DNA sequence: TGTGCCAGCAGTTTATGGTCCCAAGACTACGAGCAGTACTTC. Protein product: CASSLWSQDYEQYF.

This clonotype was observed a handful of times. The rearrangement links TRBV5-1 to TRBJ2-7; the match to TRBD1 covers 7 bases. Germline V gives CDR1 SGHRS, CDR2 YFSETQ. V dropped 4 bases and J dropped 4; count of bases not matched to a gene: 11. This CDR3 has 15 residues. CDR3 sequence: CASSQNWDSLYEQYF. Here the CDR3 DNA reads TGCGCCAGCAGCCAGAATTGGGACAGCCTTTACGAGCAGTACTTC. The full variable domain, in which reference TRBV5-1 and TRBJ2-7 provide the parts outside the CDR3, is KAGVTQTPRYLIKTRGQQVTLSCSPISGHRSVSWYQQTPGQGLQFLFEYFSETQRNKGNFPGRFSGRQFSNSRSEMNVSTLELGDSALYLCASSQNWDSLYEQYFGPGTRLTVT.

This clonotype has at least ten counts. V usage is TRBV10-3 and J usage is TRBJ2-5, with 9 bases lining up with TRBD1. V lost 6 bases to trimming and J lost 3 bases; unmatched junction nucleotides: 5. Germline values: CDR1 ENHRY, CDR2 SYGVKD. The CDR3 is 14 amino acids. CDR3 residues: CAIRRDRVKETQYF. CDR3 coding DNA: TGTGCCATCAGACGGGACAGGGTAAAAGAGACCCAGTACTTC.

CDR3 DNA sequence: TGTGCCAGTAGAAGGACGGGACAGGTCTACAATGAGCAGTTCTTC. Encoded protein: CASRRTGQVYNEQFF. V gene TRBV19 combines with J gene TRBJ2-1, with 8 bases that match TRBD1. Germline-derived CDR1 and CDR2 are LNHDA and SQIVND (reference sequence). V trimming: 6 bases; J trimming: 3 bases; junction bases outside the gene matches: 7. This CDR3 has 15 amino acids.

The table lists this clonotype with a few counts. V usage is TRBV5-5 and J usage is TRBJ2-5; D is unresolved. Looked up from germline, CDR1 is SGHKS and CDR2 is YYEKEE (reference sequence). This CDR3 is 14 amino acids long. V was pared by 4 bases and J by 2 bases, with 12 bases between. This CDR3 is CASSKDGTQETQYF. The DNA for the CDR3 is TGTGCCAGCAGCAAGGACGGTACTCAAGAGACCCAGTACTTC.

This clonotype was observed a few times. This chain links TRBV20-1 with TRBJ2-1; no reliable D call. Germline V lookup: CDR1 DFQATT, CDR2 SNEGSKA (reference sequence). V was pared by 5 bases and J by 1 base, with 12 bases between. The CDR3 loop spans 14 amino acids. CDR3 in DNA: TGCAGTGCTCAGAGACACAGTTCCTACAATGAGCAGTTCTTC. Amino acid sequence: CSAQRHSSYNEQFF.

This chain connects TRBV7-9 to TRBJ2-3; 8 nucleotides match TRBD2. The J segment lost 1 base and the V segment lost 6 bases, leaving 9 bases of the junction unmatched. The length of the CDR3 is 16 residues. The germline CDR1 and CDR2 sequences are SEHNR and FQNEAQ (reference sequence). CDR3 coding DNA: TGTGCCAGCAGACGTTTAGCGGGAATTGGCACAGATACGCAGTATTTT. Its protein product is CASRRLAGIGTDTQYF.

The chain uses TRBV27 and TRBJ2-4, with a possible D match to TRBD1 (5 bases). V dropped 5 bases and J dropped 2 bases, with 10 bases sitting between them. Germline V CDR1 and CDR2: MNHEY, SMNVEV (reference sequence). The CDR3 contains 14 residues. This CDR3 reads CASSPGQSKNIQYF. DNA of the CDR3: TGTGCCAGCAGTCCCGGACAATCCAAAAACATTCAGTACTTC.

Many counts were recorded for this clonotype. The genes are TRBV3-1 and TRBJ1-1, with no clear D. CDR1 is LGHDT, CDR2 YNNKEL, per germline (reference sequence). Trimming stripped 4 bases from V and 0 bases from J, with 6 bases between. The CDR3 is made up of 13 amino acids. The CDR3 DNA reads TGTGCCAGCAGCCGAGGACTGAACACTGAAGCTTTCTTT. It is translated as CASSRGLNTEAFF.

Comments on this clonotype: This may be a read error: a much more frequent sequence differs by one nucleotide. The chain couples TRBV29-1 to TRBJ1-5; 7 positions agree with TRBD1. The germline gives CDR1 SQVTM, CDR2 ANQGSEA. The CDR3 runs to 13 residues. V dropped 4 bases and J dropped 3; count of bases not matched to a gene: 3. The CDR3 spells CSVADRPNQPQHF. The CDR3 bases are TGCAGCGTTGCGGACAGGCCCAATCAGCCCCAGCATTTT. Full variable domain (missing parts from reference TRBV29-1 and TRBJ1-5): SAVISQKPSRDICQRGTSLTIQCQVDSQVTMMFWYRQQPGQSLTLIATANQGSEATYESGFVIDKFPISRPNLTFSTLTVSNMSPEDSSIYLCSVADRPNQPQHFGDGTRLSIL.